The text below deals with one T cell receptor beta chain. The table lists this clone with a count of one. The antigen this receptor binds is unknown. No base quality information exists; no much larger clone differs at one position. The data were obtained in a study of graft-versus-host responses after intestinal transplantation (dated by TCRdb to about 2021). With respect to the entire study: Multivisceral, liver-intestinal, or isolated intestinal transplants were received by the recipients. Every recipient was given anti-thymocyte globulin induction, then maintenance tacrolimus and steroids for roughly 3 years. After intestinal transplantation, graft-versus-host and host-versus-graft alloreactive T cell clones in the graft, circulation and bone marrow were tracked using bulk TCR-beta CDR3 sequencing. To identify alloreactive clones, pre-transplant mixed lymphocyte reaction products were sequenced and compared with unstimulated pre-transplant donor and recipient T cells. The cohort enrolled about two dozen intestinal transplant recipients, one of whom was a retransplant, and a few patients without pretransplant specimens were excluded. A peak of at least 4% donor T cells among recipient peripheral blood mononuclear cells was the definition used for donor T cell macrochimerism. Instead of going to the commercial service, samples from a few later patients were sequenced in-house on an Illumina MiSeq and processed with MiXCR. The investigation overall reported the following: In the allografts of patients with donor T cell macrochimerism, GvH to HvG T cell clonal ratios were high. GvH clones turned up in recipient bone marrow, with some appearing earlier in ileal mucosa or blood, a pattern consistent with an intestinal mucosal origin. Conclusions were limited by the relatively low number and heterogeneity of intestinal transplant patients. Early after transplant, peak levels of circulating GvH clones were associated with declines in HvG clones.

The library was obtained by the immunoSEQ multiplex PCR assay. For most patients, genomic DNA was subjected to high-throughput TCR-beta CDR3 sequencing by Adaptive Biotechnologies. The published analysis was carried out like this. TCR sequencing data were retrieved from Adaptive's ImmunoSEQ software for about 17 patients, whereas a few other patients were processed with MiXCR and VDJtools. CDR3 nucleotide sequences shared between donor and recipient were removed because the origin of such sequences could not be assigned. To be classed as alloreactive, a clone needed at least 2-fold expansion over unstimulated cells and a minimum CFSE-low frequency of 0.002% (template counts) or 0.001% (read counts). Clones were considered mappable if detected in sequenced pre-transplant spleen, lymph node, or MLR CFSE-low populations of the donor or recipient. Cumulative frequency of alloreactive clones was calculated as a percentage of all sequences weighted by copy number. The immuneACCESS repertoire file appears here via TCRdb, limited to in-frame rearrangements. These files lack a portion of the clones; in checked studies, under half of the deficit traces to unresolved V genes, and the cause of the others is not known. The V and J calls and clone size were taken over from that table, and D and trimming were inferred from the DNA. The sample table contains some 70,000 clones; only one count was recorded for about nine tenths of them. The ten largest clones represent 6.5% to 8% of the sample.

After transplant, bone marrow was aspirated from the posterior iliac crest or from another site selected by the physician. The CDR3 has 16 amino acids, counting the end cysteine and phenylalanine. The CDR3 DNA has 48 bases and is translated from base 1. CDR1 and CDR2, looked up from the germline V gene, are SGDLS and YYNGEE. V sheds 0 bases and J sheds 4 bases, leaving 14 bases between their ends. The sequence was collected from a human patient who received an intestinal transplant, so some T cells may come from the graft donor. Source: bone marrow, taken 734 days after intestinal transplantation. The sequence links TRBV9 to TRBJ1-3; TRBD1 is possibly the D segment (5 matching bases). The DNA is as follows: TGTGCCAGCAGCGTAGGGGACCGACTCTCAGGAAACACCATATATTTT. Translated, it gives CASSVGDRLSGNTIYF.